The 28 T cell receptor beta chains listed next were all sequenced from one sample in a study of blood T cell repertoires in COVID-19. Data came from immunoSEQ multiplex PCR; TCRdb stores just in-frame clones and leaves some out. This sample has about 130,000 clones, with around 87% found just once. Sequenced sample: peripheral blood. The receptors were gathered from a woman aged 55-70 years with acute or convalescent COVID-19.

This chain joins TRBV18 and TRBJ2-1; 9 positions agree with TRBD2. Germline assignment: CDR1 KGHSH and CDR2 LQKENI. Germline trimming cut 0 bases from V and 4 bases from J; bases unmatched to any gene: 7. The CDR3 covers 17 residues. The CDR3 is CASSPPISGRGYNEQFF. The CDR3 nucleotides read TGTGCCAGCTCACCACCGATTAGCGGGAGAGGGTACAATGAGCAGTTCTTC.

The rearrangement joins TRBV29-1 to TRBJ1-1; maybe TRBD1 (6 bases). Looked up from germline, CDR1 is SQVTM and CDR2 is ANQGSEA. V lost 5 bases and J 6 bases, leaving 13 bases between the germline ends. The CDR3 length is 12 residues. This chain's CDR3 is CSVRRGGAEAFF. CDR3 DNA: TGCAGCGTTCGGAGAGGGGGGGCTGAAGCTTTCTTT.

J is TRBJ2-7 and V is TRBV2, with TRBD2 matching 16 bases. The ends lost 2 bases at V and 3 bases at J; junction bases unmatched: 13. Germline CDR1 SNHLY, CDR2 FYNNEI. The CDR3 covers 20 residues. CDR3 protein: CASSEPPGTSGRGGVYEQYF. The CDR3 region has the DNA TGTGCCAGCAGTGAACCGCCCGGGACTAGCGGGAGGGGGGGGGTCTACGAGCAGTACTTC.

The chain employs TRBV3-1 (or the pseudogene TRBV3-2) and TRBJ1-1; D perhaps matches TRBD1 (5 bases). The germline V gene encodes CDR1 LGHDT and CDR2 YNNKEL (reference sequence). The V end was cut by 0 bases, the J end by 4 bases, with 15 bases between. This CDR3 region has 16 residues. This CDR3 reads CASSQDLVGGGTEAFF. The CDR3 DNA reads TGTGCCAGCAGCCAAGATTTGGTCGGCGGGGGCACTGAAGCTTTCTTT.

This chain connects TRBV7-3 to TRBJ2-1, with 11 bases fitting TRBD2. V was clipped by 5 bases and J by 2 bases; unmatched bases: 2. The germline CDR1 and CDR2 sequences are SGHTA and FQGTGA. The CDR3 covers 15 residues. The CDR3 DNA is TGTGCCAGCAGCACGGGACTAGCGGCCTACAATGAGCAGTTCTTC. Amino acids: CASSTGLAAYNEQFF.

The chain has TRBV5-1 and TRBJ2-2; tentative D call: TRBD2 (6 bases). The CDR3 contains 14 residues. Trimming took 5 bases from V and 3 from J, leaving 11 bases between them. Germline CDR1 is SGHRS and CDR2 is YFSETQ. CDR3 sequence (DNA): TGCGCCAGCAGAGCGCCGGGAGACACCGGGGAGCTGTTTTTT. Translating gives CASRAPGDTGELFF.

The rearrangement joins TRBV30 to TRBJ2-3; D perhaps matches TRBD1 (5 bases). CDR1 and CDR2 from the germline V gene are GTSNPN and SVGIG (reference sequence). The CDR3 sequence is 13 residues long. The V and J ends lost 2 bases and 1 base respectively, with 7 bases between them. The CDR3 DNA is TGTGCCTGGAGTCTAGGGGGCACAGATACGCAGTATTTT. Translation gives CAWSLGGTDTQYF.

The chain carries TRBV30 and TRBJ1-6; 8 bases line up with TRBD1. Germline assignment: CDR1 GTSNPN and CDR2 SVGIG (reference sequence). This CDR3 spans 13 amino acids. With V trimmed by 8 bases and J by 7 bases, 7 bases remained unmatched. The chain's CDR3 is CAASGQGNSPLHF. CDR3 coding DNA: TGTGCCGCGTCCGGACAGGGCAATTCACCCCTCCACTTT.

This clone has just one count. The chain combines TRBV2 with TRBJ2-3, with a possible D match to TRBD1 (5 bases). This CDR3 has 17 amino acids. V was shortened by 6 bases and J by 4 bases, with 23 bases between the two germline ends. In germline, CDR1 is SNHLY, CDR2 FYNNEI. The CDR3 spells CASSLMGLDLVADTQYF. The DNA for the CDR3 is TGTGCCAGCAGCCTTATGGGGCTAGACCTGGTTGCAGATACGCAGTATTTT.

V and J are TRBV6-6 and TRBJ2-5, with a tentative D call TRBD2 (5 bases). V lost 6 bases to trimming and J lost 7 bases, with 6 bases between them. Germline loops: CDR1 MNHNY, CDR2 SVGAGI (reference sequence). The CDR3 has 10 residues. The CDR3 spells CASSRGTQYF. The CDR3, as DNA: TGTGCCAGCAGCCGGGGGACCCAGTACTTC.

The V call is TRBV9, the J call TRBJ1-5; a weak D match, TRBD1 (6 bases). V lost 3 bases and J 3 bases, leaving 10 bases between the germline ends. The CDR3 extends over 14 amino acids. Germline CDR1 reads SGDLS; CDR2 reads YYNGEE. The CDR3 reads CASSATGINQPQHF. CDR3 nucleotides: TGTGCCAGCAGCGCCACAGGGATCAATCAGCCCCAGCATTTT.

This chain links TRBV20-1 with TRBJ2-5; D is undetermined. Between the trimmed V and J ends, which lost 6 bases and 2 bases, there was a span of 7 bases. The CDR3 has 11 amino acids. Germline CDR1 DFQATT, CDR2 SNEGSKA (reference sequence). CDR3 bases: TGCAGTGCACGTAGACAAGAGACCCAGTACTTC. This encodes CSARRQETQYF.

As to this clone: At one end, the junction sequence differs from germline, possibly due to a read error. The rearrangement links TRBV9 to TRBJ2-1; D uncertain. The germline CDR1 and CDR2 sequences are SGDLS and YYNGEE. The CDR3 is 13 amino acids. CDR3 nucleotides: TGTGCCAGCAGCGTAGGGGCCTACAATGGGCAGTTCTTC. Its translation: CASSVGAYNGQFF. The variable domain in full, completed from reference TRBV9 and TRBJ2-1, reads DSGVTQTPKHLITATGQRVTLRCSPRSGDLSVYWYQQSLDQGLQFLIQYYNGEERAKGNILERFSAQQFPDLHSELNLSSLELGDSALYFCASSVGAYNGQFFGPGTRLTVL.

The V gene is TRBV18, the J gene TRBJ1-6; TRBD1 aligns across 8 bases. The germline V gene has CDR1 KGHSH and CDR2 LQKENI. This CDR3 comprises 15 residues. Trimming cost V 1 base and J 10 bases; bases outside gene matches: 6. CDR3 in amino acids: CASSPQTGEGSPLHF. Written as DNA, the CDR3 is TGTGCCAGCTCACCACAGACAGGGGAAGGCTCACCCCTCCACTTT.

The chain employs TRBV27 and TRBJ1-2, with a tentative D call TRBD1 (5 bases). V was clipped by 5 bases and J by 2 bases, with 12 bases between them. CDR3 length: 14 amino acids. Germline V gives CDR1 MNHEY, CDR2 SMNVEV (reference sequence). DNA of the CDR3: TGTGCCAGCAGTCTCAGACAGCAAAACTATGGCTACACCTTC. This gives the protein CASSLRQQNYGYTF.

V and J are TRBV14 and TRBJ2-1; D uncertain. Germline V gene sequence: CDR1 SGHDN, CDR2 FVKESK. The length of the CDR3 is 15 residues. Deletions cut 1 base from V and 5 bases from J, with 12 bases between. CDR3: CASSQGLDAHNEQFF. In nucleotides, the CDR3 is TGTGCCAGCAGCCAAGGACTGGATGCTCACAATGAGCAGTTCTTC.

The V and J genes are TRBV29-1 and TRBJ1-2; D may be TRBD1 (5 bases). The CDR3 is 11 residues long. The V gene's germline CDR1 is SQVTM and CDR2 ANQGSEA. With 7 bases removed from V and 6 bases from J, the gap between germline ends came to 12 bases. The CDR3 coding sequence is TGCAGCGCCCAGGGTGTCAATGGCTACACCTTC. It yields the protein CSAQGVNGYTF. The full variable domain, rest sourced from reference TRBV29-1 and TRBJ1-2, is SAVISQKPSRDICQRGTSLTIQCQVDSQVTMMFWYRQQPGQSLTLIATANQGSEATYESGFVIDKFPISRPNLTFSTLTVSNMSPEDSSIYLCSAQGVNGYTFGSGTRLTVV.

The chain couples TRBV6-5 to TRBJ1-2, with 9 bases fitting TRBD1. This CDR3 is built from 13 residues. Unmatched junction bases numbered 2, after V lost 4 bases and J lost 5 bases. The V gene's germline CDR1 is MNHEY and CDR2 SVGAGI. The CDR3 protein is CASSSGQGYGYTF. For the CDR3, the DNA is TGTGCCAGCAGTTCGGGACAGGGATATGGCTACACCTTC.

The J gene is TRBJ2-7, the V gene TRBV18; 8 nucleotides match TRBD1. Losses at the gene ends were 3 bases for V and 1 base for J; bases not matched to a gene: 2. Germline assignment: CDR1 KGHSH and CDR2 LQKENI. CDR3 length: 14 amino acids. CDR3 coding DNA: TGTGCCAGCTCACCTCAGGGGGCATCCTACGAGCAGTACTTC. Amino acids: CASSPQGASYEQYF.

This chain connects TRBV18 to TRBJ1-3, with TRBD1 matching 8 bases. The CDR3 runs 18 residues. The V and J ends lost 5 bases and 0 bases, in that order; junction bases with no gene match: 12. CDR1 KGHSH and CDR2 LQKENI come from the germline V gene. The DNA for the CDR3 is TGTGCCAGCTCAGAATACCAGACAGGGGCCAGCTCTGGAAACACCATATATTTT. This gives the protein CASSEYQTGASSGNTIYF.

V and J are TRBV3-1 (or the pseudogene TRBV3-2) and TRBJ1-1; 9 bases map to TRBD1. The CDR3 totals 13 residues. From germline, CDR1 is LGHDT and CDR2 YNNKEL (reference sequence). With 4 bases clipped from V and 11 bases from J, the junction kept 8 bases outside the gene matches. The CDR3 here is CASSRPSDRGAFF. The CDR3 DNA reads as TGTGCCAGCAGCCGCCCTTCCGACAGGGGGGCTTTCTTT.

The CDR3: CASSVGTDRMDGYTF. Here the CDR3 DNA reads TGTGCCAGCAGCGTAGGTACCGACAGGATGGATGGCTACACCTTC. The J gene is TRBJ1-2, the V gene TRBV9; D possibly corresponds to TRBD1 (6 bases). Germline loops: CDR1 SGDLS, CDR2 YYNGEE. V dropped 0 bases and J dropped 6 bases, with 15 bases sitting between them. The CDR3 is 15 residues long. The full variable domain, its missing parts supplied by reference TRBV9 and TRBJ1-2, is DSGVTQTPKHLITATGQRVTLRCSPRSGDLSVYWYQQSLDQGLQFLIQYYNGEERAKGNILERFSAQQFPDLHSELNLSSLELGDSALYFCASSVGTDRMDGYTFGSGTRLTVV.

This chain joins TRBV11-3 and TRBJ1-1; 8 bases align to TRBD1. Germline loops: CDR1 SGHNT, CDR2 YENEEA. This CDR3 has 16 residues. V shed 3 bases, J shed 10 bases, and the junction held 16 bases outside the gene matches. This CDR3 is CASSLGTGQGWGGAFF. As DNA, the CDR3 is TGTGCCAGCAGCTTGGGGACAGGTCAGGGATGGGGAGGAGCTTTCTTT.

This rearrangement joins TRBV27 to TRBJ1-6; TRBD1 is a possible D gene (6 bases). V lost 7 bases and J lost 9, with 16 bases in between. CDR3 length equals 14 residues. The germline V gene encodes CDR1 MNHEY and CDR2 SMNVEV (reference sequence). The CDR3 loop reads CASTLGGLGSPLHF. Written as DNA, the CDR3 is TGTGCCAGCACACTGGGGGGGCTTGGTTCACCCCTCCACTTT.

This clone was detected once. The CDR3 nucleotides are TGTGCCAGCAGTGAAGGGAAACAGGGGATTTACGAGCAGTACTTC. Protein product: CASSEGKQGIYEQYF. V usage is TRBV6-1 and J usage is TRBJ2-7, with 7 bases aligning to TRBD1. This CDR3 contains 15 residues. Germline assignment: CDR1 MNHNS and CDR2 SASEGT. Trimming took 1 base from V and 4 from J; bases not matched to a gene: 7.

The CDR3 DNA is TGTGCCAGTAGTGTCACAGGGAGCAATCAGCCCCAGCATTTT. Translation gives CASSVTGSNQPQHF. V and J are TRBV19 and TRBJ1-5; D perhaps matches TRBD1 (6 bases). V was trimmed by 5 bases and J by 1 base, leaving 9 bases between them. Germline lookup yields CDR1 LNHDA and CDR2 SQIVND (reference sequence). This CDR3 spans 14 amino acids.

The rearrangement joins TRBV15 to TRBJ2-7, with TRBD1 as a possible D gene (6 bases). From germline, CDR1 is LNHNV and CDR2 YYDKDF (reference sequence). CDR3 size: 15 residues. V was shortened by 0 bases and J by 4 bases, with 13 bases between the two germline ends. The CDR3 loop reads CATSREWGQVYEQYV. For the CDR3, the DNA is TGTGCCACCAGCAGAGAATGGGGGCAGGTTTACGAGCAGTACGTC.

This clone showed up just a few times. The J gene is TRBJ2-1, the V gene TRBV4-1, with 15 bases aligning to TRBD2. V dropped 7 bases and J dropped 8; count of bases not matched to a gene: 3. There are 14 residues in the CDR3. Germline assignment: CDR1 MGHRA and CDR2 YSYEKL. Written as DNA, the CDR3 is TGCGCCAGCACTGGACTAGCGGGAGGGGATGAGCAGTTCTTC. Its translation: CASTGLAGGDEQFF.